The rows below give T cell receptor beta chains drawn from one sample of a study of cytomegalovirus exposure and HLA in healthy donors. Clones were read by immunoSEQ multiplex PCR, and TCRdb kept only the in-frame ones, dropping some. The sample consists of about 160,000 clones, 70% to 80% of them appearing once. The sequencing input was PBMCs. These receptors were taken from a man between 18 and 35 years old in good health and CMV-seropositive. Each CDR3 is given with its conserved first and last residue. The D gene is left open where the match is weak. Clone size appears in some rows only: once, few, many, or a class for an expanded clone.

14	TRBV6-4	TRBD2	-	TRBJ2-1	CASSSLAGGNEQFF	TGTGCCAGCAGTTCCCTAGCGGGAGGAAATGAGCAGTTCTTC
16	TRBV11-2	TRBD2	-	TRBJ2-1	CASSRFSGRVYNEQFF	TGTGCCAGCAGCCGATTTAGCGGGAGGGTATACAATGAGCAGTTCTTC
15	TRBV5-6	-	-	TRBJ1-4	CASSPLRAPNEKLFF	TGTGCCAGCAGCCCACTCAGGGCCCCAAATGAAAAACTGTTTTTT
13	TRBV7-3	-	-	TRBJ1-6	CASSETSGSTLHF	TGTGCCAGCAGCGAAACCTCGGGGTCCACCCTCCACTTT
16	TRBV5-3	TRBD2	-	TRBJ2-7	CARSLNSVLGGDEQYF	TGTGCCAGAAGCTTAAACAGCGTGCTTGGGGGGGACGAGCAGTACTTC
12	TRBV5-1	-	-	TRBJ2-7	CASSLAGEKDYF	TGCGCCAGCAGCTTGGCGGGAGAAAAGGATTACTTC
14	TRBV4-3	-	-	TRBJ2-7	CASSQERLGYEQYF	TGCGCCAGCAGCCAAGAGAGGTTGGGCTACGAGCAGTACTTC
14	TRBV2	-	few	TRBJ1-5	CASTRDISNQPQHF	TGTGCCAGCACTCGGGACATTAGCAATCAGCCCCAGCATTTT
15	TRBV14	-	-	TRBJ1-4	CASSRLDHPNEKLFF	TGTGCCAGCAGCCGACTGGATCACCCTAATGAAAAACTGTTTTTT
16	TRBV21-1	-	-	TRBJ2-7	CASTQLRTSGQYEQYF	TGTGCCAGCACCCAATTACGGACTAGCGGACAATACGAGCAGTACTTC
14	TRBV2	-	-	TRBJ1-5	CASNLRTGDQPQHF	TGTGCCAGCAACCTTAGGACGGGAGATCAGCCCCAGCATTTT
15	TRBV6-5	TRBD1	once	TRBJ1-3	CASSYGTGSGNTIYF	TGTGCCAGCAGTTACGGGACAGGCTCTGGAAACACCATATATTTT
14	TRBV2	-	once	TRBJ1-4	CASSVRPTDEKLFF	TGTGCCAGCAGTGTTAGGCCAACAGATGAAAAACTGTTTTTT
11	TRBV7-9	-	-	TRBJ2-7	CASSHSYEQYF	TGTGCCAGCAGCCACTCCTACGAGCAGTACTTC
16	TRBV6-5	TRBD1	-	TRBJ2-5	CASSYRDRGLQETQYF	TGTGCCAGCAGTTACCGGGACAGGGGGCTGCAAGAGACCCAGTACTTC
13	TRBV19	-	-	TRBJ2-1	CASSPGAGGKQFF	TGTGCCAGTAGTCCCGGCGCGGGCGGAAAGCAGTTCTTC
15	TRBV9	-	-	TRBJ1-2	CASSFTTGLLYGYTF	TGTGCCAGCAGCTTCACCACCGGACTGTTATATGGCTACACCTTC
15	TRBV5-1	-	once	TRBJ2-3	CASSSTGDYTDTQYF	TGCGCCAGCAGCTCGACCGGGGATTACACAGATACGCAGTATTTT
16	TRBV19	TRBD1	-	TRBJ1-1	CASSIRQTGVLMEAFF	TGTGCCAGTAGTATACGACAGACAGGGGTCCTCATGGAAGCTTTCTTT
14	TRBV6-5	TRBD1	-	TRBJ2-1	CASSYDRDLYEQFF	TGTGCCAGCAGTTACGACAGGGACCTGTATGAGCAGTTCTTC
16	TRBV19	-	few	TRBJ2-1	CASSSVADFHYNEQFF	TGTGCCAGTAGTTCGGTCGCGGACTTCCATTACAATGAGCAGTTCTTC
15	TRBV2	TRBD2	-	TRBJ2-7	CASRGGLAGGYEQYF	TGTGCCAGCAGGGGGGGACTAGCGGGAGGCTACGAGCAGTACTTC
16	TRBV5-6	TRBD1	-	TRBJ2-7	CASSLGVNRGTYEQYF	TGTGCCAGCAGCTTGGGGGTGAACAGGGGGACCTACGAGCAGTACTTC
16	TRBV18	TRBD2	-	TRBJ2-7	CASSLDGLAGSIQQYF	TGTGCCAGCTCACTTGATGGACTAGCGGGAAGTATTCAGCAGTACTTC
16	TRBV5-6	-	-	TRBJ2-2	CASSPPAGRFTGELFF	TGTGCCAGCAGCCCCCCGGCAGGGCGGTTCACCGGGGAGCTGTTTTTT
14	TRBV7-9	TRBD1	-	TRBJ2-5	CASSSDRVQETQYF	TGTGCCAGCAGTTCGGACAGGGTACAAGAGACCCAGTACTTC
15	TRBV5-1	-	-	TRBJ2-3	CASSLVAGGTDTQYF	TGCGCCAGCAGCTTGGTGGCAGGGGGCACAGATACGCAGTATTTT
13	TRBV7-9	-	-	TRBJ1-2	CSSSLSSNGGYTF	TGTTCCAGCAGCTTATCGTCTAATGGTGGCTACACCTTC
16	TRBV10-3	TRBD1	-	TRBJ2-6	CAISETGGSGANVLTF	TGTGCCATCAGTGAGACAGGGGGCTCTGGGGCCAACGTCCTGACTTTC
14	TRBV2	-	-	TRBJ2-2	CASTLWGDTGELFF	TGTGCCAGCACCTTATGGGGGGACACCGGGGAGCTGTTTTTT